These T cell receptor beta chains were read from a single sample in a study of T cells in Graves' hyperthyroidism and ophthalmopathy. TCRdb used MiXCR to reprocess the multiplex PCR reads, holding one entry per CDR3 protein. Among roughly 500,000 distinct CDR3 sequences, approximately 25% were seen once, and the ten largest hold roughly 10%. The specimen was blood. The origin of the receptors is a woman aged 30 to 39 with Graves' ophthalmopathy. Each CDR3 is given with its conserved first and last residue. A D gene is named only where the DNA matches it firmly. Clone size is given for some rows only: seen once, a few or many times, or a class if the clone is expanded.

D gene	clone size	V gene	J gene	CDR3 protein	CDR3 DNA
TRBD1	many	TRBV7-2	TRBJ2-4	CASSLEQGIAKNIQYF	TGTGCCAGCAGCTTAGAACAGGGGATAGCCAAAAACATTCAGTACTTC
-	many	TRBV29-1	TRBJ2-7	CSVGEESYEQYF	TGCAGCGTTGGCGAGGAGTCCTACGAGCAGTACTTC
TRBD1	-	TRBV3-1	TRBJ1-2	CASSQLNILGTATTYGYTF	TGTGCCAGCAGCCAACTTAATATCTTGGGGACAGCGACGACCTATGGCTACACCTTC
TRBD1	many	TRBV28	TRBJ1-2	CASSLSGRGIYGYTF	TGTGCCAGCAGTTTATCCGGCAGGGGGATCTATGGCTACACCTTC
-	many	TRBV12-3/TRBV12-4	TRBJ1-1	CASELRRTGNTEAFF	TGTGCCAGCGAATTAAGACGGACCGGGAACACTGAAGCTTTCTTT
-	-	TRBV9	TRBJ1-1	CASSRLAGGTENTEAFF	TGTGCCAGCAGCAGACTAGCGGGGGGGACGGAGAACACTGAAGCTTTCTTT
-	many	TRBV5-1	TRBJ1-5	CASSLDTYVDQPQHF	TGCGCCAGCAGCTTGGACACCTACGTCGATCAGCCCCAGCATTTT
-	-	TRBV11-2	TRBJ2-5	CASREVETQYF	TGTGCCAGTAGGGAGGTCGAGACCCAGTACTTC
TRBD2	-	TRBV6-2/TRBV6-3	TRBJ2-7	CASSHRLAAYEQYF	TGTGCCAGCAGTCATCGACTAGCTGCCTACGAGCAGTACTTC
-	-	TRBV9	TRBJ1-1	CASSVSSGRTEAFF	TGTGCCAGCAGCGTAAGTTCGGGGAGGACTGAAGCTTTCTTT
-	few	TRBV12-3/TRBV12-4	TRBJ1-1	CASSLTTVNTEAFF	TGTGCCAGCAGTTTAACCACAGTGAACACTGAAGCTTTCTTT
-	-	TRBV12-3/TRBV12-4	TRBJ1-5	CASSRDYQPQHF	TGTGCCAGCAGTCGGGACTATCAGCCCCAGCATTTT
-	-	TRBV7-2	TRBJ2-7	CASSSYSDSSYEQYF	TGTGCCAGCAGCTCTTACTCGGACAGCTCCTACGAGCAGTACTTC
-	many	TRBV4-3	TRBJ2-7	CASSRGDEQYF	TGCGCCAGCAGCCGAGGGGACGAGCAGTACTTC
TRBD1	-	TRBV12-5	TRBJ2-7	CASGLPDRGHEQYF	TGTGCTAGTGGTTTACCGGACAGGGGGCACGAGCAGTACTTC
-	many	TRBV9	TRBJ1-2	CASSSRASYGYTF	TGTGCCAGCTCTTCTCGCGCCTCCTATGGCTACACCTTC
-	-	TRBV12-3/TRBV12-4	TRBJ1-2	CASSFRRAGRLDGYTF	TGTGCCAGCAGTTTTAGGCGCGCGGGACGACTAGATGGCTACACCTTC
TRBD1	few	TRBV3-1	TRBJ2-2	CASSKQGTGELFF	TGTGCCAGCAGCAAACAGGGGACCGGGGAGCTGTTTTTT
-	few	TRBV28	TRBJ1-1	CASSLVDEAFF	TGTGCCAGCAGTTTAGTGGATGAAGCTTTCTTT
-	many	TRBV7-3	TRBJ2-2	CASSLTPWEGTGELFF	TGTGCCAGCAGCTTAACTCCCTGGGAAGGCACCGGGGAGCTGTTTTTT
-	-	TRBV12-3/TRBV12-4	TRBJ1-2	CASSLTGRRRGYTF	TGTGCCAGCAGTTTAACAGGGCGGCGCCGCGGCTACACCTTC
TRBD1	-	TRBV5-5	TRBJ1-5	CASSTGVAAEHF	TGTGCCAGCAGCACAGGGGTGGCGGCGGAACATTTT
-	few	TRBV6-2/TRBV6-3	TRBJ1-3	CASSWGLSSGNTIYF	TGTGCCAGCAGTTGGGGACTCAGCTCTGGAAACACCATATATTTT
TRBD1	few	TRBV6-1	TRBJ1-1	CASSEVPQGGTEAFF	TGTGCCAGCAGTGAAGTTCCACAGGGGGGAACTGAAGCTTTCTTT
TRBD2	many	TRBV6-2/TRBV6-3	TRBJ2-5	CASSPGTSGGAVGVLETQYF	TGTGCCAGCAGCCCCGGGACTAGCGGGGGGGCCGTCGGGGTTTTAGAGACCCAGTACTTC
-	many	TRBV20-1	TRBJ2-7	CSARWGITYEQYF	TGCAGTGCTAGATGGGGGATTACCTACGAGCAGTACTTC
-	-	TRBV5-1	TRBJ1-1	CAIWSLGEAFF	TGCGCCATCTGGTCTCTGGGGGAAGCTTTCTTT
-	many	TRBV20-1	TRBJ2-5	CSARVVGETQYF	TGCAGTGCTAGAGTAGTAGGGGAGACCCAGTACTTC
-	few	TRBV20-1	TRBJ2-7	CSATDSQSSYEQYF	TGCAGTGCAACCGACAGTCAGAGCTCCTACGAGCAGTACTTC
TRBD1	-	TRBV12-3/TRBV12-4	TRBJ1-1	CASSPSGQGDTEAFF	TGTGCCAGCAGTCCATCGGGACAGGGTGACACTGAAGCTTTCTTT
-	-	TRBV5-1	TRBJ2-7	CASSLGFARYEQYF	TGCGCCAGCAGCTTGGGGTTTGCAAGGTACGAGCAGTACTTC
-	many	TRBV12-3/TRBV12-4	TRBJ1-1	CASTPRRGRDEAFF	TGTGCCAGCACCCCCCGGCGGGGGAGGGATGAAGCTTTCTTT
TRBD1	-	TRBV20-1	TRBJ2-5	CSARDSPQETQYF	TGCAGTGCTCGGGACAGCCCCCAAGAGACCCAGTACTTC
-	many	TRBV5-1	TRBJ2-7	CASSLDPGDYEQYF	TGTGCCAGCAGCTTGGACCCCGGGGACTACGAGCAGTACTTC
-	many	TRBV20-1	TRBJ2-4	CSALRDDLGKNIQYF	TGCAGTGCTCTCCGGGACGACTTAGGCAAAAACATTCAGTACTTC
-	many	TRBV5-1	TRBJ2-5	CASSLGYERQHQKETQYF	TGCGCCAGCAGCTTGGGGTATGAACGACAGCATCAAAAAGAGACCCAGTACTTC
-	-	TRBV28	TRBJ2-2	CASETGEDTGELFF	TGTGCCAGCGAAACAGGGGAGGACACCGGGGAGCTGTTTTTT
-	many	TRBV27	TRBJ1-5	CASSRGPYNSNQPQHF	TGTGCCAGCTCCCGGGGGCCTTACAATAGCAATCAGCCCCAGCATTTT
-	many	TRBV27	TRBJ1-1	CASSPFTGILGTEAFF	TGTGCCAGCAGTCCTTTCACCGGGATCCTTGGCACTGAAGCTTTCTTT
-	many	TRBV9	TRBJ2-7	CASSVVGGPIYEQYF	TGTGCCAGCAGCGTAGTCGGGGGCCCCATCTACGAGCAGTACTTC
-	-	TRBV27	TRBJ1-1	CASSSRGRWGSEAFF	TGTGCCAGCAGTTCCCGGGGCCGTTGGGGGAGTGAAGCTTTCTTT
TRBD1	many	TRBV28	TRBJ1-2	CASSSGTVLYGYTF	TGTGCCAGCAGTTCCGGGACAGTTCTCTATGGCTACACCTTC
-	many	TRBV18	TRBJ1-5	CASRGHPNQPQHF	TGTGCCAGCCGCGGACATCCCAATCAGCCCCAGCATTTT
TRBD2	many	TRBV6-2/TRBV6-3	TRBJ2-7	CASSDGGASSYEQYF	TGTGCCAGCAGCGACGGGGGGGCCTCCTCCTACGAGCAGTACTTC
-	once	TRBV27	TRBJ2-7	CASSFGEPETYEQYF	TGTGCCAGCAGTTTCGGAGAGCCCGAAACTTACGAGCAGTACTTC
TRBD1	-	TRBV6-1	TRBJ1-5	CASSLGQAAQPQHF	TGTGCCAGCAGTCTCGGACAGGCGGCTCAGCCCCAGCATTTT
-	many	TRBV12-3/TRBV12-4	TRBJ2-7	CASSSDTYEQYF	TGTGCCAGCAGTTCGGACACTTACGAGCAGTACTTC
-	many	TRBV12-3/TRBV12-4	TRBJ2-7	CASSLRTRGDEQYF	TGTGCCAGCAGTTTACGGACAAGGGGAGACGAGCAGTACTTC
TRBD1	many	TRBV28	TRBJ1-2	CASSPAGTGANYGYTF	TGTGCCAGCAGTCCCGCCGGGACAGGAGCTAACTATGGCTACACCTTC
-	-	TRBV4-1	TRBJ1-2	CASSQGLGLGTNYGYTF	TGCGCCAGCAGCCAAGGGTTGGGGCTAGGAACCAACTATGGCTACACCTTC
-	many	TRBV19	TRBJ1-1	CASSIDRAGMNTEAFF	TGTGCCAGTAGTATAGACAGGGCCGGGATGAACACTGAAGCTTTCTTT
TRBD1	-	TRBV28	TRBJ2-7	CASKLYRTGAGEQYF	TGTGCCAGCAAGTTATATAGGACAGGGGCGGGCGAGCAGTACTTC
-	many	TRBV27	TRBJ1-5	CASREQGNSNQPQHF	TGTGCCAGCAGAGAACAGGGAAATAGCAATCAGCCCCAGCATTTT
-	few	TRBV12-3/TRBV12-4	TRBJ1-2	CASSFSQNYGYTF	TGTGCCAGCAGTTTTAGTCAGAACTATGGCTACACCTTC
-	-	TRBV29-1	TRBJ1-2	CSVRDGNNYGYTF	TGCAGCGTCCGGGACGGCAATAACTATGGCTACACCTTC
-	many	TRBV9	TRBJ1-2	CASSVGWGGDYGYTF	TGTGCCAGCAGCGTAGGGTGGGGAGGAGACTATGGCTACACCTTC
-	-	TRBV11-2	TRBJ1-5	CASSLKGGGGNQPQHF	TGTGCCAGCAGCTTAAAGGGGGGGGGTGGCAATCAGCCCCAGCATTTT